This record covers a single TCR beta chain. One junction end disagrees with the germline gene, perhaps due to a read error. This specimen comes from a study of regulatory T cells in long-lasting Graves disease. Germline values: CDR1 MNHEY, CDR2 SVGAGI. CDR3 length equals 18 residues. Time point given: persistent/refractory GD, antithyroid drugs over 5 years with positive TRAb. Researchers made the TCR library from RNA that was extracted from PBMCs. Relying on iRepertoire HTBI primers and Arm-PCR of CDR3 regions, the team built TCR beta libraries. TCRdb reprocessed the multiplex PCR reads with MiXCR, giving one entry per CDR3 protein. The sample holds some 420,000 distinct CDR3 sequences, under 25% seen once.

The sample in question was peripheral blood mononuclear cells (PBMCs), obtained when the disease was refractory, from a patient treated with antithyroid drugs. This TCR derives from a female donor with Graves disease. This sequence joins TRBV6-5 and TRBJ1-5; tentative D call: TRBD1 (6 bases). In DNA form, the CDR3 reads TGTGCCAGCAGTCACTCCTCCCCCTGGACAGAATACAATCAGCCCCAGCATTTT. Translation gives CASSHSSPWTEYNQPQHF.